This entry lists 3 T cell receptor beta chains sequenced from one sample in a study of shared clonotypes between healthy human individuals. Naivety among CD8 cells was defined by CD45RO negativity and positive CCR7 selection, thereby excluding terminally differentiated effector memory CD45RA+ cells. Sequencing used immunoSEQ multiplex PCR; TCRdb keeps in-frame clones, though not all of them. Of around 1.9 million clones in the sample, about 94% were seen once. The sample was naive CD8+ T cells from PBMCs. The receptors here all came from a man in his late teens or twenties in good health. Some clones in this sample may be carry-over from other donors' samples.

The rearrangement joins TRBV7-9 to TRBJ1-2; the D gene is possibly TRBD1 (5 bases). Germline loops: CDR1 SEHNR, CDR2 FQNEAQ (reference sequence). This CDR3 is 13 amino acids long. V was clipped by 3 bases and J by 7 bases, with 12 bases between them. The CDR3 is CASSFRVGGGYTF. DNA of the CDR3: TGTGCCAGCAGCTTCCGGGTCGGGGGTGGCTACACCTTC.

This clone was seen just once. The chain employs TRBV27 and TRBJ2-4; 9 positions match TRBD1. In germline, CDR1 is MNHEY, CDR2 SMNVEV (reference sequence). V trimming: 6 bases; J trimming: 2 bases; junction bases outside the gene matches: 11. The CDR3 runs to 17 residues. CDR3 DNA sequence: TGTGCCAGCAGGGCATTGGGACAGGGAAGGTCCAAAAACATTCAGTACTTC. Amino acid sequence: CASRALGQGRSKNIQYF.

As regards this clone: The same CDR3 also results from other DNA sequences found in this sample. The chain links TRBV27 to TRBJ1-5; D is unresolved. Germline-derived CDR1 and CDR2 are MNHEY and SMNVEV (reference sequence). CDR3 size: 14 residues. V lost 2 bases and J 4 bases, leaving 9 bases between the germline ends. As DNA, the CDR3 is TGTGCCAGCAGTTTACTCGGACCTAATCAGCCCCAGCATTTT. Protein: CASSLLGPNQPQHF.